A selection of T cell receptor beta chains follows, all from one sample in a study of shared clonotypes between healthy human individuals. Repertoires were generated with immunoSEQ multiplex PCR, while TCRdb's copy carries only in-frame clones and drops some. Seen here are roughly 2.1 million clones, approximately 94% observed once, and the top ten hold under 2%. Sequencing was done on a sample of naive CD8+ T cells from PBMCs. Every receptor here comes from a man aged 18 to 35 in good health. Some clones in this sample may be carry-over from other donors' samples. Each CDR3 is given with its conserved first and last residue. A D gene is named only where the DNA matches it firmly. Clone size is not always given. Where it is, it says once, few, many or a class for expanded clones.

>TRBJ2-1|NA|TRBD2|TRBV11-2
TGTGCCAGCAGCTCCAGACTAGCGGGAGGCCAATCTACCTACAATGAGCAGTTCTTC
CASSSRLAGGQSTYNEQFF
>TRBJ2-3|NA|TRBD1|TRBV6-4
TGTGCCAGCAGTGAGGGACAGGGTGTCGCAGATACGCAGTATTTT
CASSEGQGVADTQYF
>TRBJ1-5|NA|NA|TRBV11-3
TGTGCCAGCAGCTTACCGGCAGGTTCATTAGGGGACTGCGATCAGCCCCAGCATTTT
CASSLPAGSLGDCDQPQHF
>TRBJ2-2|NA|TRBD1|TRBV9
TGTGCCAGCAGCATAGGTCCAGGGGGCGAGCTGTTTTTT
CASSIGPGGELFF
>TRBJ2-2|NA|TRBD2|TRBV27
TGTGCCAGCAGCTCCCTTTCTAGCGGGAGGGGGCACGGGGAGCTGTTTTTT
CASSSLSSGRGHGELFF
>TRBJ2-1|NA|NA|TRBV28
TGTGCCAGCAGTTTGGGGACTTCAAATGAGCAGTTCTTC
CASSLGTSNEQFF
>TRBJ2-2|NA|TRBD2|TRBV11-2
TGTGCCAGCAGCTCGTCCGGGACTAGCGGGATACCGAACACCGGGGAGCTGTTTTTT
CASSSSGTSGIPNTGELFF
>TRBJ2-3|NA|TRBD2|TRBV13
TGTGCCAGCAGCGAACGGACTAGCGGTAGCACAGATACGCAGTATTTT
CASSERTSGSTDTQYF
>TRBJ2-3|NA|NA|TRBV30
TGTGCCTGGAGTGTAGGGGTGACTACCGGCACAGATACGCAGTATTTT
CAWSVGVTTGTDTQYF
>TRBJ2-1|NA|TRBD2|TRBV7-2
TGTGCCAGCAGCCCCGGACTAGCGGGAGTGGGAAATGAGCAGTTCTTC
CASSPGLAGVGNEQFF
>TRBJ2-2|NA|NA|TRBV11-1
TGTGCCAGCAGCTTAACTCCGGGAGAGAACACCGGGGAGCTGTTTTTT
CASSLTPGENTGELFF
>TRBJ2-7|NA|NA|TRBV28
TGTGCCAGCAGTTCCCCGGGGCCCGGGTCCTACGAGCAGTACTTC
CASSSPGPGSYEQYF
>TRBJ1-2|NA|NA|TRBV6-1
TGTGCCAGCAGTCCCCGGGGTCTATGGGGCTACACCTTC
CASSPRGLWGYTF
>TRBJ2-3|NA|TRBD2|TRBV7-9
TGTGCCAGCAGGATGGGGGGGGATACGCAGTATTTT
CASRMGGDTQYF
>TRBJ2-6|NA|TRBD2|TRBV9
TGTGCCAGCAGCGTAGGGGCGGGAGGTCTCCCTGGGGCCAACGTCCTGACTTTC
CASSVGAGGLPGANVLTF
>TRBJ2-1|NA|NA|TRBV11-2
TGTGCCAGCAGCTTGGGAAATGAGCAGTTCTTC
CASSLGNEQFF
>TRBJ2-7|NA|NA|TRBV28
TGTGCCAGCACTTTAAGGGGTACGGGAGTCTCCGAGCAGTACTTC
CASTLRGTGVSEQYF
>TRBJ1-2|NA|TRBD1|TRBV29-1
TGCAGCGTCGCCAGGGACAGGGGTAATGGCTACACCTTC
CSVARDRGNGYTF
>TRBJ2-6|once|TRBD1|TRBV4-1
TGCGCCAGCAGCCAGGACAGGGAGCACCCTGCCTTCCTCTCTGGGGCCAACGTCCTGACTTTC
CASSQDREHPAFLSGANVLTF
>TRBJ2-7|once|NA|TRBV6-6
TGTGCCAGCAGCCCGGACAGCTTCTACGAGCAGTACTTC
CASSPDSFYEQYF
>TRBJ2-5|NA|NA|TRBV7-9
TGTGCCAGCAGCTTCGCAGGGGCGGGGGAGACCCAGTACTTC
CASSFAGAGETQYF
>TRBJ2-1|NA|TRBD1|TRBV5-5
TGTGCCAGCAGCTCCCCCAGGGGGAATGAGCAGTTCTTC
CASSSPRGNEQFF
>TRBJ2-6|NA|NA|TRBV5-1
TGCGCCAGCAGCTTGTGGGCCTCTCCTGGGGCCAACGTCCTGACTTTC
CASSLWASPGANVLTF
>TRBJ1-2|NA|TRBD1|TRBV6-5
TGTGCCAGCAGTTACTCGGGACAGCGCTATGGCTACACCTTC
CASSYSGQRYGYTF
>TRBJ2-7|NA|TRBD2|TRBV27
TGTGCCAGCAGTTTATCCGAGGGTAGCGGGAGGTACTTC
CASSLSEGSGRYF
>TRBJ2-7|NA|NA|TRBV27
TGTGCCAGCGGCCCTGGCTACGAGCAGTACTTC
CASGPGYEQYF
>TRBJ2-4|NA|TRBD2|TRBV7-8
TGTGCCAGCAGCTTGGTAGCGGGAGGCGACGGAGCCAAAAACATTCAGTACTTC
CASSLVAGGDGAKNIQYF
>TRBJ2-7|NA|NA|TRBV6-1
TGTGCCAGCAGTGAATTGGGGGGCCACGAGCAGTACTTC
CASSELGGHEQYF
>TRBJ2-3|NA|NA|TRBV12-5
TGTGCTAGTGGGACCGCAGATACGCAGTATTTT
CASGTADTQYF
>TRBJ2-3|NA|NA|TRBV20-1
TGCAGTGCTACCACAGATACGCAGTATTTT
CSATTDTQYF
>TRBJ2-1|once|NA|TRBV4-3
TGCGCCAGCAGCCACCTTTTATACAATGAGCAGTTCTTC
CASSHLLYNEQFF
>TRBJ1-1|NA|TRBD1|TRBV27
TGTGCCAGCAGTAGACAGGGGATCGGCACTGAAGCTTTCTTT
CASSRQGIGTEAFF
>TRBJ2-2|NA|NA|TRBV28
TGTGCCAGCAGTTTATGGGGGGCGACAAGCCCGAACACCGGGGAGCTGTTTTTT
CASSLWGATSPNTGELFF
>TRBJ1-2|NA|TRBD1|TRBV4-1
TGCGCCAGCAGCCAAGATAAGACAGGGGGGGGCGGCTACACCTTC
CASSQDKTGGGGYTF
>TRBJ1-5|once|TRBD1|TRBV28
TGTGCCAGCAGTTTAGGGACAGGGCATCAGCCCCAGCATTTT
CASSLGTGHQPQHF
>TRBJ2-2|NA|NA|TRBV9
TGTGCCAGCAGAAGCGGCGGGGAGCTGTTTTTT
CASRSGGELFF
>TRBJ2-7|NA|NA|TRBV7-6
TGTGCCAGCAGCCCGAGGGACCCCCTCCACGAGCAGTACTTC
CASSPRDPLHEQYF
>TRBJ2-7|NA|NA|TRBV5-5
TGTGCCAGCAGTTATTTCCCCCGAACCACCCTTTACGAGCAGTACTTC
CASSYFPRTTLYEQYF
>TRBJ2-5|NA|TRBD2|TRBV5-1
TGCGCCAGCAGCTTGGTTGCCCGACTAGCGGGCCCCCAAGAGACCCAGTACTTC
CASSLVARLAGPQETQYF
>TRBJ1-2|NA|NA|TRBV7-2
TGTGCCAGCAGCTTTAAAGGGGGTAGTGGCTACACCTTC
CASSFKGGSGYTF
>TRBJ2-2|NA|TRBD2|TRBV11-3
TGTGCCAGCAGCTCGGGGGGAGGGCAGTGCTGGGCGAACACCGGGGAGCTGTTTTTT
CASSSGGGQCWANTGELFF
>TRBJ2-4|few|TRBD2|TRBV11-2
TGTGCCAGCAGCTCACCAGGACTAGTCATTCAGTACTTC
CASSSPGLVIQYF
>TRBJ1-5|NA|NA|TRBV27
TGTGCCACCGGAGATGGGGTGTTGGCCCCCCAGCATTTT
CATGDGVLAPQHF
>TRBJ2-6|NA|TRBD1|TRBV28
TGTGCCAGCAGTCTCCAAGATAGAACAGGGGATCTCTCTGGGGCCAACGTCCTGACTTTC
CASSLQDRTGDLSGANVLTF
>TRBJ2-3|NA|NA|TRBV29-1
TGCAGCGTAGTTGTAGATACGCAGTATTTT
CSVVVDTQYF
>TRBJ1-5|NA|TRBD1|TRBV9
TGTGCCAGCAGCCCAGGACAGGCGAGCAATCAGCCCCAGCATTTT
CASSPGQASNQPQHF
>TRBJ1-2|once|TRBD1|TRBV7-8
TGTGCCAGCAGCGCATATACTCGGGACAGCACCTTC
CASSAYTRDSTF
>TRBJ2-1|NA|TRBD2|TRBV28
TGTGCCAGCAGCGACAGGTTAGGACTAGCTAATGAGCAGTTCTTC
CASSDRLGLANEQFF
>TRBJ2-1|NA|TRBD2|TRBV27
TGTGCCAGCAGTGAATGGGTAGCGGGAACCCCTCTCGATGAGCAGTTCTTC
CASSEWVAGTPLDEQFF
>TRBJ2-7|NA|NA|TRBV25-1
TGTGCCAGCAGTGAACCTTACGAGCAGTACTTC
CASSEPYEQYF
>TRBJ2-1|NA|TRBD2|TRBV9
TGTGCCAGCAGCGTAGCCAGCGGGACCTACAATGAGCAGTTCTTC
CASSVASGTYNEQFF
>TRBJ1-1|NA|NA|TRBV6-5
TGTGCCAGCAGTCAAGCGGGCCCTGAAGCTTTCTTT
CASSQAGPEAFF